This T cell receptor (beta chain) comes out of a study of blood T cell repertoires in COVID-19. Study in general: The United States, Italy and Spain supplied acute and convalescent COVID-19 samples. T cells, B-cell-depleted T cells, or PBMCs supplied cDNA or gDNA.

In the source study's methods: For nucleated cells, counts were estimated from reference gene primer amplification. Profiled with immunoSEQ multiplex PCR; TCRdb holds only in-frame clones, not every one. D and trimming come from the DNA, and the V and J calls and clone size come from that table. The profile covers 300,000 to 350,000 clones, with almost 90% appearing a single time and less than 3% taken by the ten largest. The sequencing sample was made of peripheral blood. This TCR was sampled from a woman in her thirties with COVID-19, enrolled during active disease.

This CDR3 is CASTPLSVKNIQYF. CDR3 DNA sequence: TGCGCCAGCACCCCCCTGTCTGTCAAAAACATTCAGTACTTC. The V gene is TRBV10-2, the J gene TRBJ2-4; no definite D call. The V gene's germline CDR1 is WSHSY and CDR2 SAAADI. CDR3 length: 14 amino acids. V was shortened by 7 bases and J by 3 bases, with 13 bases between the two germline ends.